The count of the clone carrying this TCR beta chain is one. This sample is part of a study of Ad26.COV2.S vaccination and SARS-CoV-2 variants. The CDR3 runs to 13 residues. The germline gives CDR1 LNHNV, CDR2 YYDKDF (reference sequence). The V gene lost 5 bases and the J gene lost 2 bases, with 9 bases spanning the gap. The treatment: around 19 received Ad26.COV2.S at low or high dose, single or two shots; about 5 received placebo; per-sample allocation not given. Sampling occurred on day 63 after the first vaccine or placebo injection. Profiled with immunoSEQ multiplex PCR; TCRdb holds only in-frame clones, not every one. The profile covers hundreds of thousands of clones, with over 75% appearing a single time and under 4% taken by the ten largest.

The sample consisted of peripheral blood, taken in a trial of Ad26.COV2.S vaccine versus placebo. The chain couples TRBV15 to TRBJ1-1, with D perhaps matching TRBD1 (6 bases). The receptor's source is a person aged 18-60 years who received the Ad26.COV2.S COVID-19 vaccine or a placebo. CDR3 residues: CATSGGPNTEAFF. The DNA for the CDR3 is TGTGCCACCAGCGGGGGGCCTAACACTGAAGCTTTCTTT.